Listed below are T cell receptor beta chains from one sample, sequenced in a study of T-cell memory formation after mild COVID-19. TCRdb reprocessed the 5' RACE reads via MiXCR and lists one record per CDR3 protein. The sample has roughly 250,000 distinct CDR3 sequences, roughly 17% seen once. Sequenced material: PBMCs or a T cell subset sorted from them (not recorded which). These receptors originate from a young man who had mild COVID-19 (a few samples of this study predate the infection). Cell type and time point are not known. Each CDR3 is given with its conserved first and last residue. The D gene is left open where the match is weak. Only some rows state a clone size, as once, few, many or a class for expanded clones.

>TRBJ2-3|NA|many|TRBV7-3
CASSASGYTDTQYF
TGTGCCAGCAGCGCCAGCGGTTACACAGATACGCAGTATTTT
>TRBJ2-3|TRBD2|few|TRBV7-2
CASSFGSGGASSTDTQYF
TGTGCCAGCAGCTTTGGTAGCGGGGGGGCCTCTAGCACAGATACGCAGTATTTT
>TRBJ2-7|TRBD1|few|TRBV2
CASRGTGTYEQYF
TGTGCCAGCAGAGGGACAGGGACCTACGAGCAGTACTTC
>TRBJ1-2|NA|NA|TRBV7-9
CASSLGDPGDYGYTF
TGTGCCAGCAGCTTAGGCGACCCAGGGGACTATGGCTACACCTTC
>TRBJ1-5|TRBD1|once|TRBV12-3/TRBV12-4
CASSWGTGLNQPQHF
TGTGCCAGCAGTTGGGGGACAGGGTTAAATCAGCCCCAGCATTTT
>TRBJ2-3|NA|few|TRBV5-6
CASSGTGSGTDTQYF
TGTGCCAGCAGCGGAACAGGGTCTGGCACAGATACGCAGTATTTT
>TRBJ1-4|NA|few|TRBV10-1
CASRATANEKLFF
TGCGCCAGCAGGGCAACGGCTAATGAAAAACTGTTTTTT
>TRBJ2-7|TRBD1|many|TRBV7-2
CASSPGTGFYEQYF
TGTGCCAGCAGCCCCGGGACAGGGTTCTACGAGCAGTACTTC
>TRBJ2-3|TRBD2|few|TRBV5-1
CASSLEARGATDTQYF
TGCGCCAGCAGCTTGGAAGCGCGGGGGGCCACAGATACGCAGTATTTT
>TRBJ1-2|NA|NA|TRBV4-1
CASSRQSKYLNYGYTF
TGCGCCAGCAGCCGGCAGAGCAAATATTTGAACTATGGCTACACCTTC
>TRBJ1-2|NA|NA|TRBV12-3/TRBV12-4
CATFPNTGGHGYTF
TGTGCGACCTTCCCGAATACAGGAGGCCACGGCTACACCTTC
>TRBJ2-1|TRBD1|NA|TRBV7-6
CASGTGDNEQFF
TGTGCCAGCGGGACAGGAGACAATGAGCAGTTCTTC
>TRBJ2-3|NA|NA|TRBV7-6
CASSLSGTENTQYF
TGTGCCAGCAGCTTATCCGGGACGGAGAATACGCAGTATTTT
>TRBJ1-5|TRBD1|many|TRBV27
CASSKGQGGSPQHF
TGTGCCAGCAGCAAGGGACAGGGTGGGTCGCCCCAGCATTTT
>TRBJ2-1|NA|many|TRBV12-3/TRBV12-4
CASSYDRSEQFF
TGTGCCAGCAGTTATGACAGGTCTGAGCAGTTCTTC
>TRBJ2-3|TRBD1|many|TRBV7-9
CASSLTGGLGDTQYF
TGTGCCAGCAGCTTAACAGGGGGCTTGGGAGATACGCAGTATTTT
>TRBJ2-7|NA|NA|TRBV6-2/TRBV6-3
CASSYPGRNPYEQYF
TGTGCCAGCAGTTACCCCGGTAGAAATCCCTACGAGCAGTACTTC
>TRBJ1-6|TRBD1|NA|TRBV20-1
CSARTGDSYNSPLHF
TGCAGTGCGCGGACAGGGGACTCCTATAATTCACCCCTCCACTTT
>TRBJ2-5|NA|few|TRBV15
CATSMTGLGETQYF
TGTGCCACCAGCATGACAGGACTCGGAGAGACCCAGTACTTC
>TRBJ2-3|NA|few|TRBV20-1
CSARGPKTADTQYF
TGCAGTGCCCGGGGCCCGAAAACTGCAGATACGCAGTATTTT
>TRBJ2-2|NA|few|TRBV7-9
CASSMTGTHTGELFF
TGTGCCAGCAGCATGACCGGGACTCACACCGGGGAGCTGTTTTTT
>TRBJ2-5|NA|NA|TRBV11-1
CASTGMEETQYF
TGTGCCAGCACGGGGATGGAGGAGACCCAGTACTTC
>TRBJ2-6|TRBD2|many|TRBV5-1
CASSLEAGAGANVLTF
TGCGCCAGCAGCTTGGAGGCGGGGGCTGGGGCCAACGTCCTGACTTTC
>TRBJ2-3|NA|few|TRBV6-5
CASTLQDGVGDTQYF
TGTGCCAGCACGCTACAAGATGGGGTAGGAGATACGCAGTATTTT
>TRBJ2-6|NA|NA|TRBV6-5
CASKYGLSGANVLTF
TGTGCCAGCAAGTACGGGTTATCTGGGGCCAACGTCCTGACTTTC
>TRBJ1-2|TRBD1|few|TRBV7-9
CASSLAGTGDLFYGYTF
TGTGCCAGCAGCTTAGCCGGGACAGGGGATTTATTCTATGGCTACACCTTC
>TRBJ2-2|TRBD1|NA|TRBV10-3
CAITRTGTGELFF
TGTGCCATCACACGGACAGGGACCGGGGAGCTGTTTTTT
>TRBJ2-2|TRBD1|NA|TRBV7-6
CASSRTGEGTGELFF
TGTGCCAGCAGCCGGACAGGGGAGGGTACCGGGGAGCTGTTTTTT
>TRBJ2-5|NA|many|TRBV7-4
CASNYRPGQETQYF
TGTGCCAGCAACTACCGACCCGGACAAGAGACCCAGTACTTC
>TRBJ1-1|NA|NA|TRBV9
CASSPRRGVNTEAFF
TGTGCCAGCAGCCCGAGGCGGGGGGTGAACACTGAAGCTTTCTTT
>TRBJ2-6|NA|few|TRBV24-1
CATSDPTSGANVLTF
TGTGCCACCAGTGACCCGACCTCTGGGGCCAACGTCCTGACTTTC
>TRBJ2-5|TRBD1|few|TRBV7-8
CASSGQGPRETQYF
TGTGCCAGTTCGGGACAGGGACCCAGGGAGACCCAGTACTTC
>TRBJ2-1|NA|NA|TRBV27
CASSGLFYNEQFF
TGTGCCAGCAGTGGACTATTCTACAATGAGCAGTTCTTC
>TRBJ2-5|NA|few|TRBV15
CATSRGGEETQYF
TGTGCCACCAGCAGGGGCGGGGAAGAGACCCAGTACTTC
>TRBJ2-2|NA|NA|TRBV21-1
CASTIVIQGLSGELFF
TGTGCCAGCACGATCGTAATTCAGGGACTTTCCGGGGAGCTGTTTTTT
>TRBJ2-5|NA|NA|TRBV12-3/TRBV12-4
CASSFGARETQYF
TGTGCCAGCAGTTTCGGCGCAAGGGAGACCCAGTACTTC
>TRBJ2-3|NA|NA|TRBV20-1
CSARDRSSVAKSDTQYF
TGCAGTGCTAGAGATCGGTCTAGCGTGGCCAAGAGCGATACGCAGTATTTT
>TRBJ1-2|TRBD1|NA|TRBV10-3
CAISSRGQGADGYTF
TGTGCCATCAGTAGCCGCGGCCAGGGGGCGGATGGCTACACCTTC
>TRBJ1-2|NA|many|TRBV4-3
CASSTLSGVLNGYTF
TGCGCCAGCAGCACTCTTTCCGGGGTCTTAAATGGCTACACCTTC
>TRBJ2-2|TRBD1|NA|TRBV6-5
CASSYSNRGGGELFF
TGTGCCAGCAGTTACTCGAACAGGGGTGGCGGGGAGCTGTTTTTT
>TRBJ2-1|NA|NA|TRBV10-3
CAISVHPKNEQFF
TGTGCCATCAGTGTTCATCCGAAAAATGAGCAGTTCTTC
>TRBJ1-1|TRBD1|NA|TRBV10-1
CASSSGGPNTEAFF
TGCGCCAGCAGCTCAGGGGGACCGAACACTGAAGCTTTCTTT
>TRBJ1-4|TRBD1|NA|TRBV28
CASSPGQGDGKLFF
TGTGCCAGCAGTCCGGGACAGGGAGATGGAAAACTGTTTTTT
>TRBJ1-6|NA|few|TRBV5-5
CASSFPSYNSPLHF
TGTGCCAGCAGCTTCCCCTCCTATAATTCACCCCTCCACTTT
>TRBJ2-1|NA|many|TRBV5-1
CASSLNSRTQNEQFF
TGCGCCAGCAGCCTGAATTCCCGGACCCAAAATGAGCAGTTCTTC
>TRBJ1-2|TRBD1|NA|TRBV9
CASSVRTGGDGYTF
TGTGCCAGCAGCGTAAGGACAGGAGGCGATGGCTACACCTTC
>TRBJ2-3|TRBD1|NA|TRBV24-1
CATSGWTGPPDTQYF
TGTGCCACCAGTGGGTGGACAGGGCCTCCAGATACGCAGTATTTT
>TRBJ2-5|NA|few|TRBV20-1
CSARDPQRGETQYF
TGCAGTGCTAGAGATCCCCAACGGGGGGAGACCCAGTACTTC
>TRBJ1-5|NA|NA|TRBV4-2
CASSQVQDLTGQPQHF
TGTGCCAGCAGCCAAGTGCAGGATCTAACGGGTCAGCCCCAGCATTTT
>TRBJ2-1|NA|few|TRBV19
CASSIDTTLNYEQFF
TGTGCCAGTAGTATAGATACGACCCTGAATTATGAGCAGTTCTTC